The 9 T cell receptor beta chains in this list originate from one sample, sequenced in a study of blood T cell repertoires in COVID-19. Only in-frame clones appear in the TCRdb table, and some are missing; sequencing was by immunoSEQ multiplex PCR. The sample contains 65,000 to 90,000 clones, 70% to 90% of which appear only once. Source material: peripheral blood. Receptor source: a man aged 30-40 years with acute or convalescent COVID-19.

This chain connects TRBV6-1 to TRBJ1-2, with D unclear. The CDR3 totals 13 residues. Per the germline V gene, CDR1 is MNHNS and CDR2 is SASEGT. V was clipped by 3 bases and J by 4 bases, with 9 bases between them. This CDR3 is CASSDEGSYGYTF. CDR3 bases: TGTGCCAGCAGTGATGAGGGCTCCTATGGCTACACCTTC.

This clone was counted once. The chain links TRBV30 to TRBJ2-2; D ambiguous. V was shortened by 2 bases and J by 4 bases, with 8 bases between the two germline ends. The germline gives CDR1 GTSNPN, CDR2 SVGIG (reference sequence). This CDR3 is built from 13 residues. CDR3 DNA sequence: TGTGCCTGGAGTCTTATCCTCACCGGGGAGCTGTTTTTT. This gives the protein CAWSLILTGELFF.

This chain links TRBV5-1 with TRBJ2-1; D may be TRBD2 (6 bases). The germline V gene encodes CDR1 SGHRS and CDR2 YFSETQ. V lost 4 bases and J 4 bases, leaving 12 bases between the germline ends. This CDR3 is built from 14 residues. CDR3 DNA: TGCGCCAGCAGCCCCCAGGCGGGGTACAATGAGCAGTTCTTC. As protein: CASSPQAGYNEQFF.

V is TRBV7-9 and J is TRBJ1-6, with 10 bases fitting TRBD1. Germline V lookup: CDR1 SEHNR, CDR2 FQNEAQ (reference sequence). This CDR3 is built from 15 residues. Losses at the gene ends were 5 bases for V and 9 bases for J; bases not matched to a gene: 7. CDR3 nucleotides: TGTGCCAGCAGCCACAGACAGGGGGCAGGTTCACCCCTCCACTTT. It specifies CASSHRQGAGSPLHF. Full variable domain (outside the CDR3, taken from reference TRBV7-9 and TRBJ1-6): DTGVSQNPRHKITKRGQNVTFRCDPISEHNRLYWYRQTLGQGPEFLTYFQNEAQLEKSRLLSDRFSAERPKGSFSTLEIQRTEQGDSAMYLCASSHRQGAGSPLHFGNGTRLTVT.

This sequence joins TRBV10-3 and TRBJ2-3, with D possibly being TRBD1 (5 bases). Germline lookup yields CDR1 ENHRY and CDR2 SYGVKD. The CDR3 is 14 residues long. The ends were cut back, 2 bases at V and 2 bases at J, with 8 bases in the middle. CDR3 coding DNA: TGTGCCATCAGTGAGGAGGACAACACAGATACGCAGTATTTT. This sequence encodes CAISEEDNTDTQYF.

The chain has TRBV23-1 and TRBJ2-3; D is perhaps TRBD2 (5 bases). TRBV23-1 is an ORF, with its function uncertain. The CDR3 has 15 amino acids. V gave up 7 bases and J gave up 2 bases, with 16 bases separating them. The CDR3 sequence is CASIPLATPTDTQYF. Here the CDR3 DNA reads TGCGCCAGCATCCCATTAGCGACACCCACAGATACGCAGTATTTT.

The chain uses TRBV11-2 and TRBJ2-3; tentative D call: TRBD2 (5 bases). This CDR3 is 13 amino acids long. Trimming took off 6 bases at V and 0 bases at J, with 7 bases between the two ends. In germline, CDR1 is SGHAT, CDR2 FQNNGV. CDR3 protein: CASRDWSTDTQYF. The CDR3 DNA is TGTGCCAGCAGGGACTGGAGCACAGATACGCAGTATTTT. Complete variable domain (other parts from reference TRBV11-2 and TRBJ2-3): EAGVAQSPRYKIIEKRQSVAFWCNPISGHATLYWYQQILGQGPKLLIQFQNNGVVDDSQLPKDRFSAERLKGVDSTLKIQPAKLEDSAVYLCASRDWSTDTQYFGPGTRLTVL.

The chain employs TRBV7-9 and TRBJ2-3; 7 nucleotides agree with TRBD1. This CDR3 has 16 amino acids. Germline CDR1 reads SEHNR; CDR2 reads FQNEAQ (reference sequence). V shed 1 base, J shed 2 bases, and the junction held 6 bases outside the gene matches. CDR3 sequence reads: CASSLVVGQVTDTQYF. The CDR3 region has the DNA TGTGCCAGCAGCTTAGTGGTCGGACAGGTCACAGATACGCAGTATTTT.

The rearrangement joins TRBV12-3 or TRBV12-4 to TRBJ2-1, with D uncertain. Trimming removed 3 bases from V and 9 bases from J, with 12 bases in between. The CDR3 contains 13 residues. The DNA for the CDR3 is TGTGCCAGCAGTTTGGGTACTACCGTTGAGCAGTTCTTC. This gives the protein CASSLGTTVEQFF.